This T cell receptor (beta chain) is from a study of cytomegalovirus exposure and HLA in healthy donors. Only one count was recorded for this clone. Its antigen is as yet unknown. Clones were sequenced by immunoSEQ multiplex PCR, and TCRdb holds only the in-frame ones, with some missing. This table has 100,000 to 150,000 clones, roughly nine tenths appearing once. Trimming pared 0 bases from V and 8 bases from J, leaving 7 bases between. CDR3 length: 12 residues. The germline gives CDR1 MNHEY, CDR2 SVGAGI. Broader study findings: Cytomegalovirus association was listed for approximately 150 TCR beta chains. Many donors shared some public TCRs, even though most TCR sequences were rare. CMV antigen specificity of a few CMV-associated chains was confirmed in vitro.

The gene calls are TRBV6-5 and TRBJ1-1; D is uncertain. The sequencing input was PBMCs. The clonotype originates from a woman aged 18-29 years in good health and CMV-seronegative. In DNA, the CDR3 is TGTGCCAGCAGTTACTCCGGCAGGGAAGCTTTCTTT. Its translation: CASSYSGREAFF.